The sequence of this T cell receptor beta chain was determined in a study of spatial heterogeneity in lung cancer. Overall study: Tumor regions showed TCR transcript counts that correlated strongly with a T cell module score from matched bulk RNA-seq. A unique TCR and UMI combination showed up more than ten times in raw reads, on average. General study results and limits: Counts of expanded alpha and beta TCRs within tumors tracked the tumor nonsynonymous mutation count. Coverage of tumor T cells, by estimate, reached roughly 7.7% for alpha chains and around 13% for beta chains.

TCRdb reanalysed the 5' RACE reads using MiXCR and keeps one entry per CDR3 protein. Altogether about 13,000 distinct CDR3 sequences are present, about 3% being singletons, with the ten largest covering 15% to 20%. This clonotype was counted many times. Its antigen is still unknown. Indicated time point: sample taken at primary tumor resection. From tumor, nontumor lung or frozen PBMC, whole RNA was taken unsorted for sequencing. The receptor comes from a male donor with early-stage non-small cell lung cancer. The sample consisted of lung tumor tissue, taken at surgery.

This CDR3 is CASSPQGANTDTQYF. In nucleotides, the CDR3 is TGTGCCAGCTCACCACAAGGGGCAAACACAGATACGCAGTATTTT. This sequence joins TRBV18 and TRBJ2-3, with a possible D match to TRBD1 (5 bases). Germline CDR1 reads KGHSH; CDR2 reads LQKENI. The V and J ends lost 1 base and 2 bases respectively, with 10 bases between them. This CDR3 has 15 residues.